The 8 T cell receptor beta chains listed next were all sequenced from one sample in a study of OX40 agonist ivuxolimab in advanced cancers. Data came from immunoSEQ multiplex PCR; TCRdb stores just in-frame clones and leaves some out. The table lists roughly 67,000 clones, about 87% of them singletons. The sequencing here drew on CD4+ or CD8+ T cells sorted from blood, taken in a trial of the OX40 agonist ivuxolimab. These receptors originate from an adult with an advanced solid tumor such as melanoma, head and neck, liver or kidney cancer.

This clone was detected once. The V gene is TRBV27, the J gene TRBJ1-2, with 7 bases identical to TRBD1. Germline-derived CDR1 and CDR2 are MNHEY and SMNVEV (reference sequence). V was pared by 5 bases and J by 1 base, with 7 bases of the junction left unmatched. The CDR3 covers 15 residues. For the CDR3, the DNA is TGTGCCAGCAGTAGGGACAGTCCCGATAACTATGGCTACACCTTC. This codes for CASSRDSPDNYGYTF.

CDR3 sequence reads: CASRTSGYEQYF. As DNA, the CDR3 is TGTGCCAGCAGGACTAGCGGATACGAGCAGTACTTC. V and J are TRBV2 and TRBJ2-7, with 9 bases that match TRBD2. After removal of 6 bases from V and 4 bases from J, the junction contained 1 base not matched to a gene. CDR1 and CDR2 (germline): SNHLY, FYNNEI. The CDR3 has 12 residues.

Only one count was recorded for this clone. The DNA for the CDR3 is TGTGCCAGCAGCGTAGGACTGGGAAACACCGGGGAGCTGTTTTTT. It specifies CASSVGLGNTGELFF. The chain carries TRBV9 and TRBJ2-2; D uncertain. The CDR3 sequence is 15 residues long. Trimming removed 0 bases from V and 2 bases from J, with 8 bases in between. Per germline, CDR1 SGDLS and CDR2 YYNGEE.

This chain uses TRBV4-1 with TRBJ2-3; TRBD1 matches at 8 bases. This CDR3 spans 16 amino acids. Germline V gives CDR1 MGHRA, CDR2 YSYEKL. V trimming: 1 base; J trimming: 0 bases; junction bases outside the gene matches: 3. The CDR3 coding sequence is TGCGCCAGCAGCCAAGGACAGGGGCTCAGCACAGATACGCAGTATTTT. Residues: CASSQGQGLSTDTQYF.

This clone was counted a single time. The chain has TRBV11-2 and TRBJ2-5; tentative D call: TRBD2 (7 bases). CDR3 length equals 13 residues. The V gene's germline CDR1 is SGHAT and CDR2 FQNNGV. Trimming cost V 5 bases and J 5 bases, with 12 bases left between them. CDR3 nucleotide sequence: TGTGCCAGCAGCGAGGGGGGGCGTGAGACCCAGTACTTC. It specifies CASSEGGRETQYF.

In its sample, this clone was seen once. The J gene is TRBJ1-4, the V gene TRBV7-2, with D maybe TRBD1 (6 bases). In germline, CDR1 is SGHTA, CDR2 FQGNSA. Trimming took off 1 base at V and 8 bases at J, with 14 bases between the two ends. This CDR3 has 15 residues. For the CDR3, the DNA is TGTGCCAGCAGCTTAGGATCTCAGGGGTGGGAAAAACTGTTTTTT. Protein: CASSLGSQGWEKLFF.

The rearrangement uses TRBV19 and TRBJ2-7; the D call may be TRBD1 or TRBD2 (5 bases each). The CDR3 extends over 13 amino acids. Looked up from germline, CDR1 is LNHDA and CDR2 is SQIVND (reference sequence). V was clipped by 9 bases and J by 0 bases, with 12 bases between them. This chain's CDR3 is CASTGTGSYEQYF. For the CDR3, the DNA is TGTGCCAGCACCGGGACCGGCTCCTACGAGCAGTACTTC.

This clone has just one count. This sequence joins TRBV18 and TRBJ2-6; D is uncertain. V lost 0 bases and J 2 bases, leaving 8 bases between the germline ends. Germline loops: CDR1 KGHSH, CDR2 LQKENI. This CDR3 spans 16 amino acids. The DNA for the CDR3 is TGTGCCAGCTCACCACCGGTTGGGGCTGGGGCCAACGTCCTGACTTTC. Amino acid sequence: CASSPPVGAGANVLTF.